Below, 15 T cell receptor beta chains from the same sample are listed, as sequenced in a study of cytomegalovirus exposure and HLA in healthy donors. With 60 Vbeta and 13 Jbeta primers, the PCR was carried out. The protocol was immunoSEQ multiplex PCR, while the TCRdb copy is restricted to in-frame clones and leaves out a portion. This table has fewer than 150,000 clones, approximately 80% appearing once. Sequenced: PBMCs. These receptors were collected from a human donor in good health.

This chain links TRBV18 with TRBJ1-4, with 7 bases fitting TRBD1. CDR3 length: 16 residues. V lost 5 bases, J lost 1 base, and 7 bases stayed unmatched. Germline lookup yields CDR1 KGHSH and CDR2 LQKENI. CDR3 nucleotides: TGTGCCAGCTCAGGGATCGGGACAGTAACTAATGAAAAACTGTTTTTT. Its translation is CASSGIGTVTNEKLFF.

The rearrangement uses TRBV6-1 and TRBJ2-7, with TRBD1 matching over 8 bases. V trimming: 2 bases; J trimming: 7 bases; junction bases outside the gene matches: 10. The CDR3 spans 15 residues. Germline V gene lookup returns CDR1 MNHNS and CDR2 SASEGT. The CDR3 spells CASSEWGDRGREQYF. The CDR3 DNA follows: TGTGCCAGCAGTGAATGGGGCGACAGGGGTAGGGAGCAGTACTTC.

This rearrangement joins TRBV11-3 to TRBJ2-1, with a weak D call TRBD1 (6 bases). V was trimmed by 3 bases and J by 4 bases, leaving 13 bases between them. CDR1 is SGHNT, CDR2 YENEEA, per germline. The CDR3 has 15 residues. This CDR3 is CASSFLGQIYNEQFF. The CDR3 DNA is TGTGCCAGCAGCTTTCTAGGACAGATATACAATGAGCAGTTCTTC.

The chain carries TRBV6-1 and TRBJ1-5; 8 bases fit TRBD1. The CDR3 covers 14 residues. The V segment lost 4 bases and the J segment 6 bases; nucleotides outside the gene matches: 5. CDR1 MNHNS and CDR2 SASEGT come from the germline V gene. CDR3 sequence reads: CASSGTGFGQPQHF. For the CDR3, the DNA is TGTGCCAGCAGTGGGACAGGGTTTGGTCAGCCCCAGCATTTT.

The chain employs TRBV28 and TRBJ2-7, with 7 positions matching TRBD1. CDR3 length: 13 amino acids. Per germline, CDR1 MDHEN and CDR2 SYDVKM. V lost 11 bases to trimming and J lost 2 bases; unmatched junction nucleotides: 9. The CDR3 is CASNRGGTYEQYF. The CDR3 region has the DNA TGTGCCTCAAACAGGGGCGGAACCTACGAGCAGTACTTC.

The J gene is TRBJ2-7, the V gene TRBV4-1; D gene unclear. Germline lookup yields CDR1 MGHRA and CDR2 YSYEKL. The length of the CDR3 is 15 residues. V was shortened by 3 bases and J by 2 bases, with 14 bases between the two germline ends. Here the CDR3 reads CASSQAAAGAYEQYF. The CDR3 DNA follows: TGCGCCAGCAGCCAGGCGGCAGCCGGTGCCTACGAGCAGTACTTC.

The V and J genes are TRBV11-2 and TRBJ1-2, with D tentatively TRBD1 (5 bases). Germline CDR1 is SGHAT and CDR2 is FQNNGV. The V and J ends lost 8 bases and 2 bases respectively, with 15 bases between them. The CDR3 loop spans 14 amino acids. The CDR3 is CASSALEGNYGYTF. CDR3 DNA: TGTGCCAGCTCCGCTCTGGAGGGGAACTATGGCTACACCTTC.

J is TRBJ2-7 and V is TRBV11-2, with D perhaps TRBD1 (6 bases). The CDR3 totals 17 residues. The germline gives CDR1 SGHAT, CDR2 FQNNGV. With 1 base removed from V and 1 base from J, the gap between germline ends came to 17 bases. CDR3 residues: CASSLAGAGKGSYEQYF. CDR3 bases: TGTGCCAGCAGCTTAGCAGGGGCCGGTAAGGGGTCCTACGAGCAGTACTTC.

V gene TRBV5-3 combines with J gene TRBJ1-1; 7 nucleotides agree with TRBD1. TRBV5-3 is an open reading frame whose function is uncertain. Trimming took 2 bases from V and 2 from J; bases not matched to a gene: 6. CDR3 size: 15 residues. The CDR3 is CARSFRDRVNTEAFF. The CDR3 region has the DNA TGTGCCAGAAGCTTCCGGGACAGAGTAAACACTGAAGCTTTCTTT.

The chain uses TRBV28 and TRBJ2-6; a weak D match, TRBD2 (6 bases). The CDR3 consists of 18 residues. Between the trimmed V and J ends, which lost 6 bases and 2 bases, there was a span of 20 bases. Germline V gene lookup returns CDR1 MDHEN and CDR2 SYDVKM. This CDR3 is CASRLSGVPPPGANVLTF. The DNA of the CDR3 is TGTGCCAGCAGGCTGTCGGGGGTCCCCCCTCCTGGGGCCAACGTCCTGACTTTC.

This chain uses TRBV4-1 with TRBJ1-4, with D unclear. Trimming removed 4 bases at V and 8 bases at J, with 11 bases between. The germline gives CDR1 MGHRA, CDR2 YSYEKL. CDR3 size: 13 residues. The CDR3 loop reads CASSPINEEKLFF. The CDR3 bases are TGCGCCAGCAGCCCGATTAATGAGGAAAAACTGTTTTTT.

This clone was counted only a few times. The J gene is TRBJ2-2, the V gene TRBV25-1; 10 bases agree with TRBD2. Germline CDR1 MGHDK, CDR2 SYGVNS. This CDR3 is 18 amino acids long. J gave up 0 bases and V 4 bases, and 8 bases lay outside the gene matches. As DNA, the CDR3 is TGTGCCAGCAGTGCCAGGGGACTAGCGTCATCGAACACCGGGGAGCTGTTTTTT. It translates to CASSARGLASSNTGELFF. The full variable domain, its missing parts supplied by reference TRBV25-1 and TRBJ2-2, is EADIYQTPRYLVIGTGKKITLECSQTMGHDKMYWYQQDPGMELHLIHYSYGVNSTEKGDLSSESTVSRIRTEHFPLTLESARPSHTSQYLCASSARGLASSNTGELFFGEGSRLTVL.

J is TRBJ2-7 and V is TRBV11-2; TRBD2 agrees at 8 bases. V lost 3 bases to trimming and J lost 5 bases; unmatched junction nucleotides: 12. The length of the CDR3 is 16 residues. Looked up from germline, CDR1 is SGHAT and CDR2 is FQNNGV. The CDR3 bases are TGTGCCAGCAGCTTTTATTCGGCGGGAGGTGATGACGAGCAGTACTTC. This translates into CASSFYSAGGDDEQYF.

Concerning this clone: One end of the junction fails to match germline, which may point to a read error. The chain is built from TRBV19 and TRBJ2-6; 11 bases match TRBD1. Looked up from germline, CDR1 is LNHDA and CDR2 is SQIVND (reference sequence). There are 17 residues in the CDR3. For the CDR3, the DNA is TGTGCCAGTAGTATTGGACAGGGGGCGCTTGGGGCCAACGGCCTGACTTTC. It translates to CASSIGQGALGANGLTF.

The chain employs TRBV19 and TRBJ2-1, with 8 bases lining up with TRBD2. This CDR3 comprises 14 residues. Trimming at V came to 1 base and at J to 9 bases, leaving 5 bases not matched to a gene. Germline V gene sequence: CDR1 LNHDA, CDR2 SQIVND (reference sequence). The DNA of the CDR3 is TGTGCCAGTAGTATAGGAGCGGGAGCCACTGAGCAGTTCTTC. It translates to CASSIGAGATEQFF. Drawing the rest from reference TRBV19 and TRBJ2-1, the complete variable domain is DGGITQSPKYLFRKEGQNVTLSCEQNLNHDAMYWYRQDPGQGLRLIYYSQIVNDFQKGDIAEGYSVSREKKESFPLTVTSAQKNPTAFYLCASSIGAGATEQFFGPGTRLTVL.